What follows are 6 T cell receptor beta chains derived from one specimen sequenced in a study of early stage breast cancer tumors. Produced via immunoSEQ multiplex PCR; TCRdb's table is partial and in-frame only. This table holds approximately 48,000 clones, 85% to 95% found once. The sample consisted of blood. The source is a person aged 70 to 79 with breast cancer.

The V gene is TRBV4-1, the J gene TRBJ2-6; D is perhaps TRBD2 (7 bases). CDR3 length: 20 amino acids. V was trimmed by 0 bases and J by 2 bases, leaving 20 bases between them. Germline CDR1 MGHRA, CDR2 YSYEKL. The CDR3 spells CASSQDRSLRGRPGANVLTF. CDR3 DNA sequence: TGCGCCAGCAGCCAAGATCGGTCCTTGCGGGGGCGTCCTGGGGCCAACGTCCTGACTTTC.

The rearrangement joins TRBV4-1 to TRBJ1-5; D not resolved. CDR3 length: 16 residues. From germline, CDR1 is MGHRA and CDR2 YSYEKL. The V end was cut by 2 bases, the J end by 3 bases, with 14 bases between. The CDR3 spells CASSQPRTPINQPQHF. The CDR3 bases are TGCGCCAGCAGCCAACCTCGCACACCCATCAATCAGCCCCAGCATTTT.

This clone showed up just a few times. This chain connects TRBV7-3 to TRBJ2-1; D is possibly TRBD2 (6 bases). CDR3 length equals 15 residues. The germline CDR1 and CDR2 sequences are SGHTA and FQGTGA. The V end was cut by 5 bases, the J end by 5 bases, with 16 bases between. The CDR3 coding sequence is TGTGCCAGCAGCAGAACTGGGCCGGGGGACAATGAGCAGTTCTTC. Translated: CASSRTGPGDNEQFF. Full variable domain (outside the CDR3, taken from reference TRBV7-3 and TRBJ2-1): GAGVSQTPSNKVTEKGKYVELRCDPISGHTALYWYRQSLGQGPEFLIYFQGTGAADDSGLPNDRFFAVRPEGSVSTLKIQRTERGDSAVYLCASSRTGPGDNEQFFGPGTRLTVL.

The CDR3 bases are TGCAGCGTTTCAAGCACAGGGAACACTGAAGCTTTCTTT. Protein: CSVSSTGNTEAFF. J is TRBJ1-1 and V is TRBV29-1, with D perhaps matching TRBD1 (5 bases). CDR1 is SQVTM and CDR2 is ANQGSEA in the germline V gene. The germline V and J ends were trimmed by 5 bases and 1 base, with 11 bases remaining between them. The CDR3 consists of 13 residues.

This chain connects TRBV2 to TRBJ1-1, with D uncertain. Germline V gives CDR1 SNHLY, CDR2 FYNNEI. The CDR3 covers 13 residues. V was pared by 11 bases and J by 4 bases, with 17 bases between. The CDR3 DNA reads as TGTGCCTTAAAGGTCCAGGTCGGCACTGAAGCTTTCTTT. This gives the protein CALKVQVGTEAFF.

The V and J genes are TRBV7-8 and TRBJ1-1, with TRBD1 as a possible D gene (5 bases). The CDR3 is 15 amino acids. Germline V lookup: CDR1 SGHVS, CDR2 FQNEAQ. V dropped 1 base and J dropped 1 base, with 10 bases sitting between them. The CDR3 DNA follows: TGTGCCAGCAGCTTAGTCGGACACCCGAACACTGAAGCTTTCTTT. Its translation: CASSLVGHPNTEAFF.